A selection of T cell receptor beta chains follows, all from one sample in a study of blood T cells in healthy people across ages. Each CDR3 protein is one row after TCRdb ran MiXCR on the 5' RACE reads. The data show about 1.5 million distinct CDR3 sequences, 42% seen once. The sample taken for sequencing was blood. These receptors were collected from a young woman in good health. Both conserved end residues are part of each CDR3. A D gene is named only where the DNA matches it firmly. A clone size is listed for some rows: how often the clone was seen (once, few, many), or a class if it is expanded.

TGTGCCAGCAGTCCGGACGACAATAGCAATCAGCCCCAGCATTTT	CASSPDDNSNQPQHF	TRBJ1-5	NA	15	TRBV27	NA
TGTGCCAGCAGCGAGGTGTCGGGACAATTCTACGAGCAGTACTTC	CASSEVSGQFYEQYF	TRBJ2-7	NA	15	TRBV9	NA
TGTGCCAGCAGCCCTAGCCTAGGGCGAGACCAAGAGACCCAGTACTTC	CASSPSLGRDQETQYF	TRBJ2-5	NA	16	TRBV7-2	NA
TGCAGCGCGGATAGCGGGAGTTCTGGGGCCAACGTCCTGACTTTC	CSADSGSSGANVLTF	TRBJ2-6	TRBD2	15	TRBV29-1	NA
TGCGCCAGCAGCGAACCGGGACTTATAAATGAAAAACTGTTTTTT	CASSEPGLINEKLFF	TRBJ1-4	NA	15	TRBV4-3	NA
TGCGCCAGCAGCTTGGCCAGTAGGTGGGCCGGGGAGCTGTTTTTT	CASSLASRWAGELFF	TRBJ2-2	NA	15	TRBV5-1	few
TGTGCCATCAGTGGTGGGTACTGGCGTTCCCCCACCTACGAGCAGTACTTC	CAISGGYWRSPTYEQYF	TRBJ2-7	NA	17	TRBV10-3	NA
TGTGCCAGCCAGCCTTTGAACACCGGGGAGCTGTTTTTT	CASQPLNTGELFF	TRBJ2-2	NA	13	TRBV28	NA
TGTGCCACCAGTGCCCTGGGACGGCAGCTCAGGAATGAGCAGTACTTC	CATSALGRQLRNEQYF	TRBJ2-5	NA	16	TRBV24-1	NA
TGTGCCAGCAGTCCCGATTGGGATGCGAGCGAGCAGTACTTC	CASSPDWDASEQYF	TRBJ2-7	NA	14	TRBV27	NA
TGTGCCAGCAGTTACTCTCAGGGCCGGCTGTTTTTT	CASSYSQGRLFF	TRBJ1-4	NA	12	TRBV6-5	NA
TGTGCTAGCGGCCAAAGGACAGGGGATGAGCAGTACTTC	CASGQRTGDEQYF	TRBJ2-7	TRBD1	13	TRBV7-7	NA
TGCGCCAGCAGTGAGGGACCGACGCGGCCCCAGCATTTT	CASSEGPTRPQHF	TRBJ1-5	NA	13	TRBV10-1	NA
TGTGCCAGCAGCGTAGGCCTAGCGGGAGCAGATACGCAGTATTTT	CASSVGLAGADTQYF	TRBJ2-3	TRBD2	15	TRBV9	NA
TGCGCCAGCAGCCAAGATGGGGACAGGTACTCACCCCTCCACTTT	CASSQDGDRYSPLHF	TRBJ1-6	TRBD1	15	TRBV4-3	NA
TGTGCCAGCAGAGCCAGGTCCAGCGGTCGTTTGAATGAGCAGTTCTTC	CASRARSSGRLNEQFF	TRBJ2-1	NA	16	TRBV6-5	few
TGTGCCAGCAGCTTACGGCGTACGGTGGCAGATACGCAGTATTTT	CASSLRRTVADTQYF	TRBJ2-3	NA	15	TRBV11-2	NA
TGCGCCAGCAGCTTGGAAGGGTTAGGGGGTCCCCTCTCCTACGAGCAGTACTTC	CASSLEGLGGPLSYEQYF	TRBJ2-7	NA	18	TRBV5-1	NA
TGTGCCACCAGTCCAGCGGGAGCGAAGGATACGCAGTATTTT	CATSPAGAKDTQYF	TRBJ2-3	TRBD2	14	TRBV24-1	few
TGTGCCAGCAGCCCGGGACAGGGGACAGATACGCAGTATTTT	CASSPGQGTDTQYF	TRBJ2-3	TRBD1	14	TRBV28	many
TGTGCCACCAGGGACAGCTACGATGGCTACACCTTC	CATRDSYDGYTF	TRBJ1-2	NA	12	TRBV15	NA
TGTGCCAGCAGACCTTGGCAGCAAGAGACCCAGTACTTC	CASRPWQQETQYF	TRBJ2-5	NA	13	TRBV27	NA